Below, 28 T cell receptor beta chains from the same sample are listed, as sequenced in a study of shared clonotypes between healthy human individuals. Generated by immunoSEQ multiplex PCR, the TCRdb table keeps only in-frame clones and is missing some. The table has 300,000 to 400,000 clones, more than 60% seen once. The material sequenced was memory CD4+ T cells sorted from blood. This sample's subset: CD45RA-negative fraction. These receptors originate from a man younger than 40 in good health.

The J gene is TRBJ2-4, the V gene TRBV5-6; D unresolved. The V gene's germline CDR1 is SGHDT and CDR2 YYEEEE. This CDR3 contains 13 residues. V was pared by 0 bases and J by 8 bases, with 9 bases between. The CDR3 DNA reads as TGTGCCAGCAGCTTGGGGTCAGAACACATTCAGTACTTC. This encodes CASSLGSEHIQYF.

V is TRBV18 and J is TRBJ2-7; D possibly corresponds to TRBD2 (5 bases). The CDR3 is 16 amino acids. V dropped 2 bases and J dropped 3 bases, with 17 bases sitting between them. In germline, CDR1 is KGHSH, CDR2 LQKENI. The CDR3, as DNA: TGTGCCAGCTCACCAGATTTGGCTAGCAGTAACTACGAGCAGTACTTC. The encoded protein is CASSPDLASSNYEQYF.

The V call is TRBV7-9, the J call TRBJ2-7; possible D gene TRBD1, 6 bases. Germline V lookup: CDR1 SEHNR, CDR2 FQNEAQ (reference sequence). CDR3 length equals 15 residues. Trimming shortened V by 4 bases and J by 6 bases, and 19 bases separated the two germline ends. The CDR3 reads CASSYPPLGQSEQYF. The CDR3 bases are TGTGCCAGCAGCTACCCACCCTTGGGACAATCCGAGCAGTACTTC.

This rearrangement joins TRBV9 to TRBJ2-1, with D tentatively TRBD2 (6 bases). The germline V gene encodes CDR1 SGDLS and CDR2 YYNGEE. This CDR3 spans 16 amino acids. Trimming removed 0 bases at V and 8 bases at J, with 18 bases between. The CDR3 bases are TGTGCCAGCAGCGTAGCGGGATGGGGGGTGCTCGATGAGCAGTTCTTC. This translates into CASSVAGWGVLDEQFF.

The V gene is TRBV2, the J gene TRBJ2-7, with D possibly TRBD2 on 6 matching bases. The CDR3 is 17 residues long. V was clipped by 4 bases and J by 0 bases, with 19 bases between them. Per germline, CDR1 SNHLY and CDR2 FYNNEI. For the CDR3, the DNA is TGTGCCAGCAGTGTAGGGGTCCGCGGGACCCGCTCCTACGAGCAGTACTTC. Its translation is CASSVGVRGTRSYEQYF.

This clone was observed a handful of times. Other DNA variants within this sample encode the same CDR3. The CDR3 nucleotides read TGTGCCAGCAGCTTGTTGGGAAACACCATATATTTT. It encodes CASSLLGNTIYF. This chain connects TRBV7-2 to TRBJ1-3, with unresolved D. The CDR3 spans 12 residues. The germline V gene encodes CDR1 SGHTA and CDR2 FQGNSA. Trimming took 3 bases from V and 4 from J, leaving 4 bases between them.

The chain joins TRBV10-3 to TRBJ2-7, with D perhaps matching TRBD1 (5 bases). The germline gives CDR1 ENHRY, CDR2 SYGVKD. The CDR3 runs 13 residues. The germline V and J ends were trimmed by 4 bases and 7 bases, with 14 bases remaining between them. This CDR3 reads CAISAAGPLEQYF. The CDR3 nucleotides are TGTGCCATCAGTGCGGCAGGGCCCTTAGAGCAGTACTTC.

The chain carries TRBV5-4 and TRBJ2-1, with D hard to call. The CDR3 consists of 14 residues. Germline loops: CDR1 SGHNT, CDR2 YYREEE (reference sequence). V gave up 6 bases and J gave up 2 bases, with 12 bases separating them. CDR3 DNA: TGTGCCAGCACAGAGGCAGCTACCTACAATGAGCAGTTCTTC. Its protein is CASTEAATYNEQFF.

Only one count was recorded for this clone. The chain has TRBV19 and TRBJ2-1; 10 positions match TRBD2. The CDR3 has 15 amino acids. V gave up 5 bases and J gave up 1 base; unmatched junction bases: 2. Germline CDR1 is LNHDA and CDR2 is SQIVND (reference sequence). The CDR3, as DNA: TGTGCCAGTAGTCCGACTAGCGGGTCCTACAATGAGCAGTTCTTC. It specifies CASSPTSGSYNEQFF.

V and J are TRBV5-1 and TRBJ1-1; D uncertain. This CDR3 comprises 13 residues. Germline CDR1 is SGHRS and CDR2 is YFSETQ. Trimming removed 4 bases at V and 3 bases at J, with 10 bases between. CDR3 sequence (DNA): TGCGCCAGCAGCGCGAACTTGGACACTGAAGCTTTCTTT. It yields the protein CASSANLDTEAFF.

This chain uses TRBV7-2 with TRBJ2-1; a weak D match, TRBD2 (6 bases). V was trimmed by 4 bases and J by 2 bases, leaving 12 bases between them. Germline CDR1 and CDR2: SGHTA and FQGNSA. The CDR3 totals 15 residues. The CDR3 DNA is TGTGCCAGCAGCTCCATAGCGGACCCCTACAATGAGCAGTTCTTC. The encoded protein is CASSSIADPYNEQFF.

This clone showed up just a few times. The gene calls are TRBV2 and TRBJ2-7, with 8 bases matching TRBD1. The CDR3 is 15 residues long. J was trimmed by 0 bases and V by 7 bases; bases with no gene match: 8. Germline CDR1 and CDR2: SNHLY and FYNNEI. The CDR3 sequence: CASMLRQGYSYEQYF. In DNA form, the CDR3 reads TGTGCCAGCATGCTGAGACAGGGGTACTCCTACGAGCAGTACTTC.

The chain combines TRBV18 with TRBJ2-1; TRBD2 agrees at 8 bases. Germline lookup yields CDR1 KGHSH and CDR2 LQKENI. This CDR3 contains 18 residues. V lost 3 bases to trimming and J lost 0 bases; unmatched junction nucleotides: 10. CDR3 nucleotide sequence: TGTGCCAGCTCACCCGTACTAGCGGTCTTGAGCTCCTACAATGAGCAGTTCTTC. Translated: CASSPVLAVLSSYNEQFF.

The rearrangement links TRBV14 to TRBJ2-1; D gene unclear. Germline V lookup: CDR1 SGHDN, CDR2 FVKESK. With 4 bases removed from V and 5 bases from J, the gap between germline ends came to 6 bases. This CDR3 is 12 amino acids long. CDR3 protein: CASSPQHNEQFF. In DNA form, the CDR3 reads TGTGCCAGCAGCCCCCAGCACAATGAGCAGTTCTTC.

The chain uses TRBV6-5 and TRBJ2-3, with a possible D match to TRBD1 (6 bases). The V end was cut by 4 bases, the J end by 2 bases, with 10 bases between. The CDR3 is 14 residues long. Per the germline V gene, CDR1 is MNHEY and CDR2 is SVGAGI. The CDR3 nucleotides are TGTGCCAGCAGTTCGGGACATACCACAGATACGCAGTATTTT. It is translated as CASSSGHTTDTQYF.

The V gene is TRBV19, the J gene TRBJ2-7; 7 positions match TRBD2. The length of the CDR3 is 14 residues. Germline V lookup: CDR1 LNHDA, CDR2 SQIVND (reference sequence). The junction had 4 bases not matched to a gene; V was cut back by 3 bases and J by 2 bases. The CDR3 DNA reads TGTGCCAGTAGTATGGGTGGGAGGGCCTACGAGCAGTACTTC. It is translated as CASSMGGRAYEQYF.

This clone came up a few times. This chain links TRBV28 with TRBJ1-1; 8 bases map to TRBD1. The germline V gene has CDR1 MDHEN and CDR2 SYDVKM. Trimming at V came to 5 bases and at J to 0 bases, leaving 8 bases not matched to a gene. The CDR3 has 16 amino acids. In DNA form, the CDR3 reads TGTGCCAGCAGTGACAGGGGTTTCCGAGTGAACACTGAAGCTTTCTTT. Protein sequence: CASSDRGFRVNTEAFF.

This clone was detected only a few times. V is TRBV6-1 and J is TRBJ2-5, with D perhaps matching TRBD2 (5 bases). Germline CDR1 MNHNS, CDR2 SASEGT. The germline V and J ends were trimmed by 6 bases and 5 bases, with 19 bases remaining between them. This CDR3 has 15 amino acids. The DNA for the CDR3 is TGTGCCAGCAGGGAGACTGTTCACCCGGGGGAGACCCAGTACTTC. It encodes CASRETVHPGETQYF.

This clone has a count of ten or more. The rearrangement joins TRBV5-1 to TRBJ1-4; D not certain. The germline CDR1 and CDR2 sequences are SGHRS and YFSETQ. This CDR3 is built from 12 residues. The V gene lost 3 bases and the J gene lost 8 bases, with 8 bases spanning the gap. The CDR3 sequence: CASSWDMEKLFF. In DNA form, the CDR3 reads TGCGCCAGCAGCTGGGATATGGAAAAACTGTTTTTT.

The rearrangement uses TRBV7-2 and TRBJ2-3, with 10 bases aligning to TRBD1. This CDR3 spans 16 amino acids. Trimming took 4 bases from V and 2 from J; bases not matched to a gene: 6. Germline assignment: CDR1 SGHTA and CDR2 FQGNSA. CDR3 nucleotides: TGTGCCAGCAGCTCCCGGGACAGGGGCATCACAGATACGCAGTATTTT. It codes for CASSSRDRGITDTQYF.

The V call is TRBV4-1, the J call TRBJ1-1; a weak D match, TRBD1 (5 bases). Between the trimmed V and J ends, which lost 5 bases and 3 bases, there was a span of 16 bases. This CDR3 is built from 15 residues. Germline V gene sequence: CDR1 MGHRA, CDR2 YSYEKL. The CDR3 is CASSYRSRGDTEAFF. The DNA for the CDR3 is TGCGCCAGCAGCTACCGTTCGAGGGGAGACACTGAAGCTTTCTTT.

This clone was observed a single time. The V and J genes are TRBV4-2 and TRBJ2-1, with TRBD2 identical over 13 bases. V gave up 4 bases and J gave up 0 bases; unmatched junction bases: 3. Germline assignment: CDR1 LGHNA and CDR2 YNFKEQ. The CDR3 consists of 17 residues. The CDR3 sequence is CASSLRTSGSSYNEQFF. The CDR3 bases are TGTGCCAGCAGCCTCCGGACTAGCGGGAGCTCCTACAATGAGCAGTTCTTC.

The J gene is TRBJ1-2, the V gene TRBV19; 7 bases align to TRBD1. CDR1 and CDR2 from the germline V gene are LNHDA and SQIVND (reference sequence). The CDR3 spans 20 residues. V shed 8 bases, J shed 0 bases, and the junction held 24 bases outside the gene matches. The CDR3 nucleotides read TGTGCCAGTTACCCTAGCCTAGGCGCGGGACAGAGATTGACTAACTATGGCTACACCTTC. Translating gives CASYPSLGAGQRLTNYGYTF.

Turning to this clone: The same CDR3 also results from other DNA sequences found in this sample. The chain is built from TRBV10-2 and TRBJ2-7; D is unresolved. Looked up from germline, CDR1 is WSHSY and CDR2 is SAAADI. This CDR3 is built from 11 residues. V was shortened by 5 bases and J by 2 bases, with 4 bases between the two germline ends. The CDR3 DNA is TGCGCCAGCAGTCCAGCCTACGAGCAGTACTTC. Translation gives CASSPAYEQYF.

About this clone: It is likely a read error: a sequence one base away is far more abundant. The sample holds other DNA sequences that translate to the same CDR3. The rearrangement uses TRBV10-3 and TRBJ1-1; D call uncertain. Trimming took off 8 bases at V and 0 bases at J, with 22 bases between the two ends. Germline V gene data show CDR1 as ENHRY and CDR2 as SYGVKD. This CDR3 region has 17 residues. CDR3 residues: CAIVDRAGLVMNTEAFF. The CDR3, as DNA: TGTGCCATCGTGGACCGGGCTGGGTTGGTTATGAACACTGAAGCTTTCTTT.

V is TRBV11-2 and J is TRBJ2-1; D is possibly TRBD1 (6 bases). This CDR3 spans 17 amino acids. CDR1 is SGHAT, CDR2 FQNNGV, per germline. The V end was cut by 2 bases, the J end by 0 bases, with 14 bases between. CDR3 amino acids: CASSLRAGTSSYNEQFF. The CDR3 coding sequence is TGTGCCAGCAGCTTAAGAGCAGGGACAAGCTCCTACAATGAGCAGTTCTTC. The full variable domain, its missing parts supplied by reference TRBV11-2 and TRBJ2-1, is EAGVAQSPRYKIIEKRQSVAFWCNPISGHATLYWYQQILGQGPKLLIQFQNNGVVDDSQLPKDRFSAERLKGVDSTLKIQPAKLEDSAVYLCASSLRAGTSSYNEQFFGPGTRLTVL.

This rearrangement joins TRBV5-1 to TRBJ2-7; TRBD2 might be the D (6 bases). The germline V gene has CDR1 SGHRS and CDR2 YFSETQ. Trimming removed 4 bases at V and 2 bases at J, with 16 bases between. The CDR3 has 15 residues. The CDR3: CASSPPRDWTYEQYF. The CDR3 nucleotides are TGCGCCAGCAGCCCACCTCGGGACTGGACCTACGAGCAGTACTTC.

This rearrangement joins TRBV6-5 to TRBJ2-2; TRBD1 aligns across 7 bases. The CDR3 is 14 residues long. CDR1 and CDR2 from the germline V gene are MNHEY and SVGAGI. J lost 1 base, V lost 5 bases, and 1 base had no gene match. Here the CDR3 reads CASSRTGNTGELFF. Written as DNA, the CDR3 is TGTGCCAGCAGTCGGACAGGGAACACCGGGGAGCTGTTTTTT.